The 12 T cell receptor beta chains given below trace back to one sample, sequenced in a study of T-cell reconstitution after alpha-beta-depleted transplantation in children. Library preparation (for TCRbeta) was performed with unique molecular identifiers. TCRdb re-called the PCR reads through MiXCR, storing one row per CDR3 protein. The sample lists hundreds of thousands of distinct CDR3 sequences, approximately 15% occurring once. This specimen consisted of PBMCs from the stem cell graft donor, obtained from the stem cell graft. Source of these receptors: a human donor who donated a stem cell graft to a child with acute myeloid leukemia.

This clonotype showed up many times. The chain is built from TRBV20-1 and TRBJ2-1, with 8 bases that match TRBD2. Germline assignment: CDR1 DFQATT and CDR2 SNEGSKA (reference sequence). The V gene end was trimmed by 3 bases and the J gene end by 4 bases; junction bases not matched to a gene: 5. This CDR3 comprises 14 residues. The CDR3 region has the DNA TGCAGTGCTAGCGCCGGGGGGGGATACAATGAGCAGTTCTTC. Its protein product is CSASAGGGYNEQFF.

V is TRBV5-1 and J is TRBJ2-2; unclear D gene. V dropped 0 bases and J dropped 3 bases, with 18 bases sitting between them. Per germline, CDR1 SGHRS and CDR2 YFSETQ. This CDR3 has 18 amino acids. The CDR3 DNA reads TGCGCCAGCAGCTTGGGGCCCCGACGTGAGGATTACACCGGGGAGCTGTTTTTT. Encoded protein: CASSLGPRREDYTGELFF. The full variable domain, rest sourced from reference TRBV5-1 and TRBJ2-2, is KAGVTQTPRYLIKTRGQQVTLSCSPISGHRSVSWYQQTPGQGLQFLFEYFSETQRNKGNFPGRFSGRQFSNSRSEMNVSTLELGDSALYLCASSLGPRREDYTGELFFGEGSRLTVL.

The chain couples TRBV7-2 to TRBJ2-5; no definite D call. With 5 bases removed from V and 3 bases from J, the gap between germline ends came to 10 bases. The CDR3 has 13 amino acids. From germline, CDR1 is SGHTA and CDR2 FQGNSA. CDR3 amino acids: CASSPLVKETQYF. CDR3 coding DNA: TGTGCCAGCAGCCCTCTAGTAAAAGAGACCCAGTACTTC. Variable domain in full (rest from reference TRBV7-2 and TRBJ2-5): GAGVSQSPSNKVTEKGKDVELRCDPISGHTALYWYRQSLGQGLEFLIYFQGNSAPDKSGLPSDRFSAERTGGSVSTLTIQRTQQEDSAVYLCASSPLVKETQYFGPGTRLLVL.

This clonotype was observed at least ten times. The J gene is TRBJ2-3, the V gene TRBV20-1, with D hard to call. The germline CDR1 and CDR2 sequences are DFQATT and SNEGSKA (reference sequence). The CDR3 length is 12 residues. V dropped 0 bases and J dropped 4 bases, with 5 bases sitting between them. The DNA for the CDR3 is TGCAGTGCTAGAGATCGGGCAGATACGCAGTATTTT. Its translation is CSARDRADTQYF.

This clonotype has ten or more counts. This chain joins TRBV5-1 and TRBJ2-1, with D tentatively TRBD1 (6 bases). The V gene's germline CDR1 is SGHRS and CDR2 YFSETQ. The CDR3 runs to 15 residues. V was pared by 3 bases and J by 0 bases, with 10 bases between. DNA of the CDR3: TGCGCCAGCAGCTCGACAGGTAACTCCTACAATGAGCAGTTCTTC. Amino acid sequence: CASSSTGNSYNEQFF.

This clonotype was seen many times. The chain carries TRBV20-1 and TRBJ2-7, with D unclear. The CDR3 totals 13 residues. Trimming left V 1 base short and J 1 base short, with 8 bases between. Germline V gene sequence: CDR1 DFQATT, CDR2 SNEGSKA (reference sequence). The CDR3 loop is CSARVGSSYEQYV. The DNA for the CDR3 is TGCAGTGCTAGAGTAGGCAGTTCCTACGAGCAGTACGTC.

This clonotype was picked up a small number of times. This chain links TRBV28 with TRBJ2-3; no clear D. V gave up 5 bases and J gave up 2 bases, with 11 bases separating them. From germline, CDR1 is MDHEN and CDR2 SYDVKM. The CDR3 runs 14 residues. CDR3 DNA sequence: TGTGCCAGCAGTCCCCAACAGAACACAGATACGCAGTATTTT. It is translated as CASSPQQNTDTQYF. Filled out from reference TRBV28 and TRBJ2-3, the complete variable domain reads DVKVTQSSRYLVKRTGEKVFLECVQDMDHENMFWYRQDPGLGLRLIYFSYDVKMKEKGDIPEGYSVSREKKERFSLILESASTNQTSMYLCASSPQQNTDTQYFGPGTRLTVL.

The V call is TRBV27, the J call TRBJ2-7; a weak D match, TRBD1 (6 bases). Germline CDR1 MNHEY, CDR2 SMNVEV (reference sequence). Between the trimmed V and J ends, which lost 2 bases and 2 bases, there was a span of 13 bases. There are 15 residues in the CDR3. The CDR3 DNA follows: TGTGCCAGCAGTTTAAGGGGGAGTTTAACCTACGAGCAGTACTTC. Translation gives CASSLRGSLTYEQYF.

This clonotype was observed at least ten times. The chain is built from TRBV13 and TRBJ1-2, with 8 bases lining up with TRBD1. V lost 3 bases and J lost 2; bases outside the gene matches: 5. In germline, CDR1 is PRHDT, CDR2 FYEKMQ (reference sequence). The CDR3 is 15 amino acids. The CDR3 DNA reads TGTGCCAGCAGCTTGGGCAGGGGGCGGAACTATGGCTACACCTTC. Translated, it gives CASSLGRGRNYGYTF.

The chain has TRBV7-9 and TRBJ2-7; D is unclear. V was shortened by 1 base and J by 12 bases, with 13 bases between the two germline ends. Germline values: CDR1 SEHNR, CDR2 FQNEAQ (reference sequence). This CDR3 spans 12 amino acids. The CDR3, as DNA: TGTGCCAGCAGCTTAGGGACCCCTGAGGCGTACTTC. It specifies CASSLGTPEAYF.

The chain employs TRBV27 and TRBJ2-1, with 13 bases matching TRBD2. V was pared by 4 bases and J by 7 bases, with 4 bases of the junction left unmatched. The CDR3 covers 15 residues. Germline V CDR1 and CDR2: MNHEY, SMNVEV (reference sequence). This CDR3 reads CASSYTSGGANEQFF. Here the CDR3 DNA reads TGTGCCAGCAGTTACACTAGCGGGGGGGCGAATGAGCAGTTCTTC.

This clonotype was counted at least ten times. This sequence joins TRBV20-1 and TRBJ2-4; no clear D. CDR3 length: 15 amino acids. V lost 0 bases and J lost 0, with 9 bases in between. The germline V gene encodes CDR1 DFQATT and CDR2 SNEGSKA (reference sequence). CDR3 in DNA: TGCAGTGCTAGAGAAGATTTTCTAGCCAAAAACATTCAGTACTTC. Its translation is CSAREDFLAKNIQYF.